This T cell receptor (beta chain) was sequenced in a study of cytotoxic CD8 clonotypes in ibrutinib-treated CLL. Study summary: The subjects consisted of some 12 relapsed/refractory and fewer than 16 treatment-naive individuals, with around 17 IGHV unmutated. The study, taken as a whole, reports: Sustained-remission and progressing patients were not sampled at matched times.

Roughly 2 micrograms of genomic DNA, which was extracted from cryopreserved PBMCs, served as the material used for the TCR beta libraries. Data came from immunoSEQ multiplex PCR; TCRdb stores just in-frame clones and leaves some out. The sample yields about 300,000 clones, around 69% seen once. CDR1 is MNHNS and CDR2 is SASEGT in the germline V gene. Trimming took off 7 bases at V and 2 bases at J, with 11 bases between the two ends. The CDR3 runs to 13 residues. This clone was seen a handful of times. Its target is unknown. Sequenced material: PBMCs, taken at disease progression, from a patient treated with ibrutinib. The receptor was derived from a human donor with chronic lymphocytic leukemia. The chain links TRBV6-1 to TRBJ1-2; tentatively, D is TRBD1 (6 bases). The CDR3 loop is CASKKQGNYGYTF. DNA of the CDR3: TGTGCCAGCAAAAAACAGGGAAACTATGGCTACACCTTC.